This entry concerns a single T cell receptor (beta chain). Its specificity is not known. Following RNA extraction, reverse transcription yielded cDNA that acted as the sequencing template. Here immunoSEQ multiplex PCR was the method, and the copy in TCRdb shows in-frame clones only, minus some. The sample lists about 250,000 clones; 67% were seen once. Trimming took off 6 bases at V and 6 bases at J, with 11 bases between the two ends. This CDR3 comprises 11 residues. Germline CDR1 DFQATT, CDR2 SNEGSKA (reference sequence). This entry is derived from a study of CD8+ T cells in alopecia areata. Study conclusions and caveats: Patients showed less clear TCR sequence sharing than mice, possibly partly because of HLA diversity.

Peripheral blood and lesional scalp punch biopsies were taken from alopecia areata patients. PBMCs, the starting material, were the source of sorted CD4+ and CD8+ T cells. This receptor was taken from a human donor with alopecia areata. The chain links TRBV20-1 to TRBJ1-2; D perhaps matches TRBD1 (6 bases). Source: CD4+ T cells sorted from blood, taken at week 0. As DNA, the CDR3 is TGCAGTGCCCACAGGGTAGATGGCTACACCTTC. Amino acids: CSAHRVDGYTF.